This passage covers 25 T cell receptor beta chains from one sample sequenced in a study of persistence of HIV-infected CD4 T cells. Lysates of CMV-infected fibroblasts at 10 ug/mL stimulated these cells. Memory cells lacking CD40L and CD69 with high CD45RO were sorted. Antigens for these TCRs are unknown. This was the immunoSEQ version 4 assay in survey mode. Clones were read by immunoSEQ multiplex PCR, and TCRdb kept only the in-frame ones, dropping some. The table includes 35,000 to 40,000 clones, 65% to 85% detected once. The sample consisted of CD4+ T cells sorted from PBMCs after 18-hour stimulation, taken from a patient who received antiretroviral therapy. These TCRs come from an adult man with HIV who was CMV-seropositive.

The J gene is TRBJ1-3, the V gene TRBV6-5; D might be TRBD1 (5 bases). The CDR3 extends over 12 amino acids. Between the trimmed V and J ends, which lost 6 bases and 7 bases, there was a span of 10 bases. Germline CDR1 MNHEY, CDR2 SVGAGI. CDR3 sequence reads: CASREGPNTIYF. The DNA for the CDR3 is TGTGCCAGCAGGGAGGGGCCCAACACCATATATTTT.

This rearrangement joins TRBV6-5 to TRBJ1-1; 9 bases fit TRBD1. The germline V gene encodes CDR1 MNHEY and CDR2 SVGAGI. The CDR3 has 14 amino acids. Trimming cost V 5 bases and J 4 bases; bases outside gene matches: 5. The CDR3 DNA is TGTGCCAGCAGTCGGGACAGGGCAAGCACTGAAGCTTTCTTT. This codes for CASSRDRASTEAFF.

This clone is medium-sized. The chain carries TRBV4-2 and TRBJ1-6; 9 bases are a match to TRBD1. The ends lost 5 bases at V and 8 bases at J; junction bases unmatched: 7. The CDR3 is 15 residues long. Germline loops: CDR1 LGHNA, CDR2 YNFKEQ. The CDR3 loop is CASSSGTGPDSPLHF. The CDR3 nucleotides read TGTGCCAGCAGCTCTGGGACAGGGCCCGATTCACCCCTCCACTTT.

CDR3 nucleotide sequence: TGTGCCAGTAGTTCCCGGGACAGGGGGACGACTGAAGCTTTCTTT. It encodes CASSSRDRGTTEAFF. The rearrangement joins TRBV19 to TRBJ1-1, with 11 positions matching TRBD1. V lost 5 bases to trimming and J lost 5 bases; unmatched junction nucleotides: 7. The CDR3 length is 15 residues. Germline values: CDR1 LNHDA, CDR2 SQIVND (reference sequence).

The chain links TRBV4-1 to TRBJ1-4, with D unclear. The CDR3 spans 15 residues. V lost 0 bases to trimming and J lost 7 bases, with 12 bases between them. Germline V CDR1 and CDR2: MGHRA, YSYEKL. This chain's CDR3 is CASSQDGSPTEKLFF. The CDR3, as DNA: TGCGCCAGCAGCCAAGATGGGAGCCCCACTGAAAAACTGTTTTTT.

The sample holds one count of this clone. The chain employs TRBV7-2 and TRBJ2-1; D possibly corresponds to TRBD2 (7 bases). V was shortened by 0 bases and J by 7 bases, with 16 bases between the two germline ends. Germline V gene data show CDR1 as SGHTA and CDR2 as FQGNSA. The CDR3 runs to 16 residues. CDR3 sequence reads: CASSLAVGGLKNEQFF. CDR3 nucleotides: TGTGCCAGCAGCTTAGCTGTGGGGGGGCTGAAGAATGAGCAGTTCTTC.

The V call is TRBV6-5, the J call TRBJ1-5; no clear D. Germline CDR1 reads MNHEY; CDR2 reads SVGAGI. The length of the CDR3 is 14 residues. Trimming cost V 2 bases and J 10 bases, with 15 bases left between them. CDR3 loop: CASSYGSNRRPQHF. The CDR3 DNA follows: TGTGCCAGCAGTTACGGGTCTAACCGGCGACCCCAGCATTTT.

This clone was counted once. This chain uses TRBV7-8 with TRBJ2-1, with D unclear. The CDR3 covers 16 residues. The V end was cut by 4 bases, the J end by 5 bases, with 18 bases between. The germline gives CDR1 SGHVS, CDR2 FQNEAQ. The CDR3 reads CASSSALDWTHNEQFF. The CDR3 DNA reads TGTGCCAGCAGCTCCGCCCTCGACTGGACGCACAATGAGCAGTTCTTC.

The chain recombines TRBV14 with TRBJ2-7; D is uncertain. The germline V gene encodes CDR1 SGHDN and CDR2 FVKESK. This CDR3 is 13 amino acids long. The germline V and J ends were trimmed by 3 bases and 2 bases, with 8 bases remaining between them. In nucleotides, the CDR3 is TGTGCCAGCAGCCATGTTACAGCCTACGAGCAGTACTTC. Its protein product is CASSHVTAYEQYF. The full variable domain, rest sourced from reference TRBV14 and TRBJ2-7, is EAGVTQFPSHSVIEKGQTVTLRCDPISGHDNLYWYRRVMGKEIKFLLHFVKESKQDESGMPNNRFLAERTGGTYSTLKVQPAELEDSGVYFCASSHVTAYEQYFGPGTRLTVT.

The chain couples TRBV28 to TRBJ2-3; TRBD1 aligns across 8 bases. This CDR3 contains 12 residues. The germline CDR1 and CDR2 sequences are MDHEN and SYDVKM. The trim removed 3 bases at V and 11 bases at J, leaving 4 bases unmatched. In DNA form, the CDR3 reads TGTGCCAGCAGTTTCGGACAGGGACAGCAGTATTTT. Translation gives CASSFGQGQQYF.

V gene TRBV27 combines with J gene TRBJ2-3; no clear D gene. CDR3 length equals 15 residues. Germline V gives CDR1 MNHEY, CDR2 SMNVEV (reference sequence). Trimming took off 3 bases at V and 0 bases at J, with 10 bases between the two ends. CDR3 protein: CASSLGYTSTDTQYF. As DNA, the CDR3 is TGTGCCAGCAGTTTGGGATACACTAGCACAGATACGCAGTATTTT.

This clone was detected a few times. This sequence joins TRBV7-6 and TRBJ2-4; D gene ambiguous. Trimming removed 1 base from V and 6 bases from J, with 7 bases in between. CDR1 is SGHVS, CDR2 FNYEAQ, per germline. CDR3 size: 13 residues. Written as DNA, the CDR3 is TGTGCCAGCAGCTTAGGCTCGGGAAACATTCAGTACTTC. Protein sequence: CASSLGSGNIQYF.

The gene calls are TRBV19 and TRBJ1-4; D gene unclear. CDR3 length: 14 residues. Between the trimmed V and J ends, which lost 7 bases and 6 bases, there was a span of 15 bases. The germline V gene has CDR1 LNHDA and CDR2 SQIVND (reference sequence). Here the CDR3 DNA reads TGTGCCAGTAAATATGCGGCGACGGATGAAAAACTGTTTTTT. This sequence encodes CASKYAATDEKLFF.

This rearrangement joins TRBV2 to TRBJ1-1; D remains ambiguous. V lost 3 bases, J lost 8 bases, and 10 bases lay in between. The CDR3 length is 12 residues. Per germline, CDR1 SNHLY and CDR2 FYNNEI. This chain's CDR3 is CASSEVSEEAFF. As DNA, the CDR3 is TGTGCCAGCAGTGAGGTTAGTGAGGAAGCTTTCTTT.

This chain connects TRBV19 to TRBJ1-1; 11 nucleotides match TRBD1. The junction had 10 bases not matched to a gene; V was cut back by 8 bases and J by 5 bases. The germline gives CDR1 LNHDA, CDR2 SQIVND (reference sequence). The CDR3 is 15 amino acids. The DNA of the CDR3 is TGTGCCAGTCATGGACAGGGGGCGGGAGAAACTGAAGCTTTCTTT. This codes for CASHGQGAGETEAFF.

The rearrangement uses TRBV6-5 and TRBJ1-3, with TRBD1 identical over 10 bases. Germline values: CDR1 MNHEY, CDR2 SVGAGI. The CDR3 contains 14 residues. With 6 bases clipped from V and 4 bases from J, the junction kept 3 bases outside the gene matches. The CDR3 DNA is TGTGCCAGCAGCAGGGACAGGGGCGGAAACACCATATATTTT. Amino acid sequence: CASSRDRGGNTIYF.

This clone showed up just a few times. This chain uses TRBV7-8 with TRBJ2-4, with D maybe TRBD1 (6 bases). The V end was cut by 4 bases, the J end by 0 bases, with 13 bases between. Germline CDR1 and CDR2: SGHVS and FQNEAQ. The CDR3 has 16 residues. The CDR3 DNA follows: TGTGCCAGCAGCTCGACAGGCTTCATAGCCAAAAACATTCAGTACTTC. It yields the protein CASSSTGFIAKNIQYF.

This clone appeared a single time. The chain joins TRBV24-1 to TRBJ2-3; 10 bases match TRBD2. The CDR3 is made up of 16 amino acids. J gave up 5 bases and V 4 bases, and 8 bases lay outside the gene matches. In germline, CDR1 is KGHDR, CDR2 SFDVKD. The CDR3 sequence: CATSDPAGGLKDTQYF. The CDR3 nucleotides read TGTGCCACCAGTGACCCAGCGGGGGGGCTCAAAGATACGCAGTATTTT.

The table lists this clone with a count of one. This chain joins TRBV24-1 and TRBJ1-4; perhaps TRBD1 as D (5 bases). Trimming took off 1 base at V and 7 bases at J, with 18 bases between the two ends. The CDR3 runs 17 residues. Germline CDR1 reads KGHDR; CDR2 reads SFDVKD. CDR3 residues: CATSDLRCEGAFEKLFF. CDR3 DNA sequence: TGTGCCACCAGTGATTTAAGGTGTGAAGGGGCATTTGAAAAACTGTTTTTT.

The chain couples TRBV3-1 (or the pseudogene TRBV3-2) to TRBJ2-1; 12 bases map to TRBD2. From germline, CDR1 is LGHDT and CDR2 YNNKEL (reference sequence). The ends lost 10 bases at V and 10 bases at J; junction bases unmatched: 8. This CDR3 has 13 amino acids. This CDR3 reads CATLAGGRGEQFF. CDR3 coding DNA: TGTGCCACCCTAGCGGGGGGGCGGGGGGAGCAGTTCTTC.

This clone has just one count. V is TRBV15 and J is TRBJ2-2; weak D call: TRBD1 (5 bases). From germline, CDR1 is LNHNV and CDR2 YYDKDF (reference sequence). V gave up 5 bases and J gave up 7 bases, with 20 bases separating them. The CDR3 is 16 amino acids. The CDR3 nucleotides are TGTGCCACCAGCCAAGAAGGGCAGGGTACAGACGGGGAGCTGTTTTTT. Encoded protein: CATSQEGQGTDGELFF.

The genes are TRBV2 and TRBJ1-5; TRBD1 matches 8 bases. CDR3 length: 13 residues. With 6 bases clipped from V and 2 bases from J, the junction kept 0 bases outside the gene matches. Per the germline V gene, CDR1 is SNHLY and CDR2 is FYNNEI. The CDR3 here is CASRDRGNQPQHF. For the CDR3, the DNA is TGTGCCAGCAGGGACAGGGGCAATCAGCCCCAGCATTTT.

The J gene is TRBJ1-1, the V gene TRBV19; no reliable D call. Germline CDR1 LNHDA, CDR2 SQIVND (reference sequence). The CDR3 spans 17 residues. V was cut by 0 bases and J by 5 bases, with 19 bases left in between. CDR3 bases: TGTGCCAGTAGTATAGATCATCTCGGCAGGAGAGGAACTGAAGCTTTCTTT. It encodes CASSIDHLGRRGTEAFF.

The rearrangement uses TRBV24-1 and TRBJ2-1, with D maybe TRBD1 (6 bases). CDR1 KGHDR and CDR2 SFDVKD come from the germline V gene. The V end lost 3 bases, the J end lost 4 bases, and 18 bases lay between the germline ends. This CDR3 spans 17 amino acids. CDR3: CATSDHLQGRGYNEQFF. CDR3 sequence (DNA): TGTGCCACCAGTGATCATCTCCAGGGCAGGGGATACAATGAGCAGTTCTTC.

This clone has only a few counts. The V and J genes are TRBV29-1 and TRBJ1-1; TRBD1 aligns across 7 bases. Per the germline V gene, CDR1 is SQVTM and CDR2 is ANQGSEA. Unmatched junction bases numbered 6, after V lost 6 bases and J lost 2 bases. The CDR3 totals 13 residues. This CDR3 reads CSVLTGFNTEAFF. CDR3 sequence (DNA): TGCAGCGTCTTGACAGGGTTCAACACTGAAGCTTTCTTT.